This T cell receptor (beta chain) stems from a study of blood T cell repertoires in COVID-19. The wider study: From T cells, B-cell-depleted T cells, or PBMCs came the material, which was cDNA or gDNA.

With 1 base clipped from V and 8 bases from J, the junction kept 7 bases outside the gene matches. The CDR3 has 16 amino acids. In germline, CDR1 is SGHTA, CDR2 FQGNSA. Original methodology: Amplifying reference gene primers gave estimates of nucleated cell counts. The assay was immunoSEQ multiplex PCR, and TCRdb's table has in-frame clones only and misses some. That table gives V, J and clone size, and the DNA gave D and trimming. This sample has fewer than 450,000 clones; 85% to 90% occur once, and the top ten carry over 6%. The chain couples TRBV7-2 to TRBJ2-2; 10 nucleotides match TRBD2. The sequencing input was peripheral blood. The receptor comes from a woman between 45 and 65 years old with COVID-19, enrolled during active disease. CDR3 protein: CASSLESAGGRGELFF. Here the CDR3 DNA reads TGTGCCAGCAGCTTAGAATCAGCGGGAGGGCGAGGGGAGCTGTTTTTT.